A selection of T cell receptor beta chains follows, all from one sample in a study of a mutant IDH1 vaccine in newly diagnosed glioma. The data were produced by immunoSEQ multiplex PCR, yet TCRdb's version contains in-frame clones alone and is incomplete. The top ten hold around 4.1% of the sample, which has tens of thousands of clones, about 85% seen once. For these receptors, no antigen is known. Sequencing was performed on PBMCs, taken from a glioma patient whose treatment included an IDH1 peptide vaccine. The receptors come from a woman younger than 30 with glioma. Each CDR3 is given with its conserved first and last residue. D genes are given only for firm matches. Clone size, where shown, is once, few, many, or a class for clones that have expanded.

size	D	J	V	DNA	CDR3
.	.	TRBJ1-5	TRBV19	TGTGCCAGTAGTATCATGGGCCGGGGCGTCCAGCCCCAGCATTTT	CASSIMGRGVQPQHF
few	.	TRBJ2-2	TRBV10-3	TGTGCCATCAGTGGCCACGGGGAGCTGTTTTTT	CAISGHGELFF
few	.	TRBJ1-5	TRBV30	TGTGCCTGGAGTCAGGCAGGGGAGCAGCCCCAGCATTTT	CAWSQAGEQPQHF
few	.	TRBJ1-2	TRBV6-1	TGTGCCAGCAGTGAGTCCCCGACCTTCCTCTATGGCTACACCTTC	CASSESPTFLYGYTF
.	TRBD1	TRBJ1-4	TRBV30	TGTGCCTCGACACCGGGACAGGGCCGTGAAAAACTGTTTTTT	CASTPGQGREKLFF
.	.	TRBJ2-7	TRBV13	TGTGCCAGCAGCTTAACGTCAGGGCCGTTGGACGAGCAGTACTTC	CASSLTSGPLDEQYF
.	TRBD2	TRBJ2-7	TRBV7-2	TGTGCCAGCAGCTTAGGCGGGGGATCAGGTTACGAGCAGTACTTC	CASSLGGGSGYEQYF
.	.	TRBJ2-3	TRBV11-3	TGTGCCAGCAGCTTAGGGACCACAGATACGCAGTATTTT	CASSLGTTDTQYF
once	TRBD2	TRBJ2-7	TRBV9	TGTGCCAGCAGCGTAGAAGGGCGGGAGGGCCGAGAGCAGTACTTC	CASSVEGREGREQYF
.	.	TRBJ2-7	TRBV19	TGTGCCAGTAGTAGTAGGGGACACGGAGGAAGATACGGCGAGCAGTACTTC	CASSSRGHGGRYGEQYF
.	.	TRBJ2-7	TRBV7-6	TGTGCCAGCAGCTTTGGCGGGTTGGTTGCCGAGCAGTACTTC	CASSFGGLVAEQYF
.	.	TRBJ1-2	TRBV19	TGTGCCAGTAGTCGAGCGGGGGCGGACTATGGCTACACCTTC	CASSRAGADYGYTF
.	TRBD1	TRBJ2-7	TRBV5-1	TGCGCCAGCAGCCCCGACAGGGTGGCGTCCTACGAGCAGTACTTC	CASSPDRVASYEQYF
.	.	TRBJ2-1	TRBV5-6	TGTGCCAGCAGCCCCGTAACTGGAAGCTCCTACAATGAGCAGTTCTTC	CASSPVTGSSYNEQFF
.	.	TRBJ1-4	TRBV6-1	TGTGCCAGCAGCGAAGGGGCCGGGACGGGGGATGAAAAACTGTTTTTT	CASSEGAGTGDEKLFF
.	.	TRBJ2-7	TRBV7-6	TGTGCCAGCAGCTTAGGGGACTACGAGCAGTACTTC	CASSLGDYEQYF